This T cell receptor (beta chain) was profiled in a study of PD-1 blockade in classical Hodgkin lymphoma. This CDR3 spans 13 amino acids. CDR1 is SQVTM and CDR2 is ANQGSEA in the germline V gene. The ends lost 7 bases at V and 4 bases at J; junction bases unmatched: 6. Time point described: cycle 4 day 1 (C4D1), after 6 weeks of nivolumab. All patients experienced relapse after autologous stem cell transplantation, and brentuximab vedotin exposure was variable. This clone appeared a single time. Profiling relied on immunoSEQ multiplex PCR, and the TCRdb table lists in-frame clones only, not all of them. Of 50,000 to 65,000 clones in the sample, around 90% are singletons; the top ten hold about 9.3%.

The receptor was isolated from a human donor with classical Hodgkin lymphoma. Sequencing was performed on peripheral blood mononuclear cells (PBMCs), taken before the fourth cycle of nivolumab. The gene calls are TRBV29-1 and TRBJ2-1; 8 bases agree with TRBD2. Written as DNA, the CDR3 is TGCAGCGCAGAGCGGGGGCCTTACAATGAGCAGTTCTTC. Encoded protein: CSAERGPYNEQFF.